This TCR beta chain was retrieved from a study of long-term antiretroviral therapy in people with HIV. The assay used was immunoSEQ (version v3.0), run at survey level. Profiling relied on immunoSEQ multiplex PCR, and the TCRdb table lists in-frame clones only, not all of them. The sample comprises tens of thousands of clones, roughly 78% of which are singletons, and 5.5% to 8.5% rests with the top ten. Germline V gene sequence: CDR1 SNHLY, CDR2 FYNNEI. Trimming removed 7 bases from V and 4 bases from J, with 15 bases in between. The CDR3 is 14 residues long. The specimen was unsorted PBMCs, collected 0.3 years after starting antiretroviral therapy. The gene calls are TRBV2 and TRBJ2-3; tentative D call: TRBD1 (8 bases). The origin of this receptor is a man in his forties with HIV. The CDR3 protein is CASTRQGRADTQYF. In DNA form, the CDR3 reads TGTGCCAGCACCCGACAGGGGAGGGCAGATACGCAGTATTTT.